This T cell receptor beta chain was recovered during a study of cytomegalovirus exposure and HLA in healthy donors. CDR1 is SGHAT and CDR2 is FQNNGV in the germline V gene. Deletions cut 2 bases from V and 7 bases from J, with 12 bases between. The CDR3 totals 15 residues. Amplification used 60 Vbeta primers and 13 Jbeta primers. Libraries were prepared by immunoSEQ multiplex PCR; TCRdb keeps only in-frame clonotypes and omits some of them. The sample consists of some 150,000 clones, 70% to 85% of them appearing once. This TCR was recovered from a human donor in good health. Sequencing was done on a sample of PBMCs. The chain links TRBV11-2 to TRBJ1-6; a possible D gene is TRBD1 (6 bases). In nucleotides, the CDR3 is TGTGCCAGCAGCTTAAGAGGCAGGGGAAATTCACCCCTCCACTTT. Translating it yields CASSLRGRGNSPLHF.